The present entry profiles one T cell receptor beta chain with its context. This clone has a handful of counts. This receptor's antigen is unknown. No clone much larger than this one lies a single base away; base qualities are absent. The sample comes from a study of beta chain features in type 1 diabetes (dated by TCRdb to between 2018 and 2020). Some background on the complete study: Mean age, gender distribution, total cell number and subset yield did not differ between patients and healthy donors. Regulatory and stem cell-like memory subsets were obtained from only 8 patients and roughly 8 healthy donors, while naive and central memory subsets were obtained from all 30 or so donors. Across all samples, about 110 million sorted cells were examined, and cell number per subset correlated strongly with RNA yield. In the study, TCRB repertoires of sorted circulating CD4+ T cell subsets from recently diagnosed type 1 diabetes patients were compared with those of matched healthy donors. The paper as a whole reports these results and caveats: Only small numbers of individuals were included in the HLA sub-analyses, which left unresolved whether HLA type had any influence on TCRB rearrangement. Shorter templates might have been favored by PCR, but patient and control samples were amplified and corrected together, so both groups would have been affected equally by any skew. Because cDNA was sequenced instead of genomic DNA, highly expressing activated cells could be over-represented, though the groups showed no difference in activation or CD3 levels. Naive, central memory and regulatory TCRB repertoires appeared to be more similar among patients than among healthy donors. In all four CD4+ subsets, TCRB CDR3 length was moderately but significantly shorter in type 1 diabetes patients. Fewer insertions and more nucleotide deletions at VDJ recombination sites were observed in patients with type 1 diabetes, implying thymic rearrangement abnormalities.

The entire amount of isolated RNA was reverse transcribed using the High Capacity cDNA Reverse Transcription Kit, so the sequenced TCRB transcripts were expressed ones. Naive, central memory and regulatory T cell samples underwent deep immunoSEQ sequencing, averaging roughly 3.4 million total reads per sample. Sorted cells were lysed in RLT buffer and RNA was extracted with DNase-treated RNeasy Micro or Mini kits, depending on cell number. Each cell subset was processed on its own to prevent cross-contamination, while patient and healthy donor samples were processed together. The immunoSEQ multiplex PCR was used to amplify TCRB sequences from cDNA, generating 87-bp fragments that spanned the CDR3 region. Sequencing of the amplicons was done on the Illumina HiSeq platform. The authors' pipeline ran thus. PCR bias was corrected computationally using synthetic template baselines, and reads within Hamming distance 2 were collapsed, with unmergeable singletons discarded. Reads were aligned against IMGT so that V, D and J genes, CDR3 length and insertions or deletions at six rearrangement sites could be assigned. Within each subset, clonotype counts were normalized to sorted cell number, after which true diversity and Gini coefficients were computed with the tcR R package. The overlap coefficient, calculated on TCRB nucleotide sequences, was used to measure repertoire sharing. As a proxy for the pre-selection repertoire, out-of-frame TCRB sequences from naive cells were analyzed. TCRdb re-hosts the immuneACCESS table, in-frame sequences only. Its copies lack some clones; in the studies checked, an unresolved V gene accounts for under half of them, and the cause for the rest is not known. From that table come the V and J calls and clone size; the DNA was used to work out D and trimming. Counted in this sample were about 360,000 clones; 10% to 15% of them appeared once. The ten largest account for 0.017% of the sample.

From each donor, a single peripheral blood sample of about 110 mL on average was drawn into heparinised tubes. Using a panel that included CD45RO, CCR7, CD25, CD127, CD95 and CD27, naive, central memory, regulatory and stem cell-like memory CD4+ T cells were sorted on a BD FACSAria II. All sorted populations exceeded 95% purity. PBMCs were isolated right away by Lymphoprep density gradient centrifugation and were stained directly, without culture. Samples were stained and sorted in pairs, with one healthy donor and one patient per experiment, so that batch effects were minimized. Including the terminal cysteine and phenylalanine, the CDR3 comprises 17 residues. Kept here is only the CDR3 DNA, which spans 51 bases and is read in frame from base 1. The CDR1 and CDR2 encoded by the germline V gene (reference sequence) are SGHNT and YYREEE. Unmatched junction bases come to 3, with V trimmed by 4 bases and J by 1 base.

The sequence came from a man younger than 35 in good health. The sequence joins TRBV5-4 to TRBJ2-1; 15 central nucleotides agree with TRBD2. The sample comprised naive CD4+ T cells from blood. Explained via the paper, the cell subset or site label denotes: true naive CD4+ T cells. The CDR3 in this case is CASSAGLAGGSYNEQFF. The bases read TGTGCCAGCAGCGCGGGACTAGCGGGAGGATCCTACAATGAGCAGTTCTTC.